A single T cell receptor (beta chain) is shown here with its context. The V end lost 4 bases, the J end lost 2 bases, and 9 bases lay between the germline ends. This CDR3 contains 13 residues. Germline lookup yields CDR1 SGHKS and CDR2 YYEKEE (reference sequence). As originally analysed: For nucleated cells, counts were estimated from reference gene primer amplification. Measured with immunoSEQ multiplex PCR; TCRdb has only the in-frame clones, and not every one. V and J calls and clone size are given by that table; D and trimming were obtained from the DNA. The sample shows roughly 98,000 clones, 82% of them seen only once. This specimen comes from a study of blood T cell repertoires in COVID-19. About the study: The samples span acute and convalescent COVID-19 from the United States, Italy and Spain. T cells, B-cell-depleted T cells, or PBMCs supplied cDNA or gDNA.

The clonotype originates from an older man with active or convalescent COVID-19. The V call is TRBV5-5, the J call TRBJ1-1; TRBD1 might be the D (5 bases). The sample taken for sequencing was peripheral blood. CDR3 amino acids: CASSRDRNTEAFF. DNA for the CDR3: TGTGCCAGCAGCCGTGACAGAAACACTGAAGCTTTCTTT.